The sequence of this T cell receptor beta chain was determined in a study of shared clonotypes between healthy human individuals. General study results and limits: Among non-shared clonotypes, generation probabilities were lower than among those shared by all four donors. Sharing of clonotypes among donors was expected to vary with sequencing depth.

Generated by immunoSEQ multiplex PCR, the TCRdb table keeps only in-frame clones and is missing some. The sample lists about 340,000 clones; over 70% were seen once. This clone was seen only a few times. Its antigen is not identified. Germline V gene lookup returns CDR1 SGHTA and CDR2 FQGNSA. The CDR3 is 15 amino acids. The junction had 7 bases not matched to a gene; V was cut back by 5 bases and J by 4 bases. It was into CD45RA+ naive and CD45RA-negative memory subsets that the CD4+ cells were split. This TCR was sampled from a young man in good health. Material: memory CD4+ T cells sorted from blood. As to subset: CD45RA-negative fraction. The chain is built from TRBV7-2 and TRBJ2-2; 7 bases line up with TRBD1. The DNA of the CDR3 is TGTGCCAGCAGCCCGGGACAGCGATTCACCGGGGAGCTGTTTTTT. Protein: CASSPGQRFTGELFF.